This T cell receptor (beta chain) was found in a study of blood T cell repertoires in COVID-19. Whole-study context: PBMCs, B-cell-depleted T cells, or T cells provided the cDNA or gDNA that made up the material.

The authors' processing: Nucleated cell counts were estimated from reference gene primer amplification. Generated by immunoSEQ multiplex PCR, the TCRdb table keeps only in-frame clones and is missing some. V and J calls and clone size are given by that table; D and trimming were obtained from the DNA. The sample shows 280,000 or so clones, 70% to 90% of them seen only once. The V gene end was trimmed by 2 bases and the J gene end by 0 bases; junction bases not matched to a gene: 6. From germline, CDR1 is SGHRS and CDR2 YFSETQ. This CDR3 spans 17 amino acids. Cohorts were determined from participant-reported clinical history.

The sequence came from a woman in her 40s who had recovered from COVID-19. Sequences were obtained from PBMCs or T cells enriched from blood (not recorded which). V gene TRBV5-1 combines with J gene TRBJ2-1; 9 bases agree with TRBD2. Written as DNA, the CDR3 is TGCGCCAGCAGCTTTCTAGCGGGGTCAAGCTCCTACAATGAGCAGTTCTTC. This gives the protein CASSFLAGSSSYNEQFF.